These 26 T cell receptor beta chains were sequenced from one sample in a study of T-cell memory formation after mild COVID-19. TCRdb called the 5' RACE reads again in MiXCR, with one record for every CDR3 protein. The profile shows more than 300,000 distinct CDR3 sequences, more than 20% of them singletons. Sequencing used PBMCs or a T cell subset sorted from them (not recorded which). Receptor source: a young man who had mild COVID-19 (a few samples of this study predate the infection). Cell type and time point are not known.

CDR3 sequence reads: CASSQVRENTGELFF. The CDR3 DNA reads TGTGCCAGCAGCCAAGTCAGGGAGAACACCGGGGAGCTGTTTTTT. The chain recombines TRBV3-1 with TRBJ2-2; a possible D gene is TRBD1 (5 bases). V lost 1 base, J lost 1 base, and 7 bases lay in between. CDR1 and CDR2 from the germline V gene are LGHDT and YNNKEL (reference sequence). This CDR3 has 15 residues.

The J gene is TRBJ1-2, the V gene TRBV20-1, with D maybe TRBD1 (6 bases). Germline assignment: CDR1 DFQATT and CDR2 SNEGSKA (reference sequence). The CDR3 is 14 residues long. V was trimmed by 0 bases and J by 4 bases, leaving 12 bases between them. The CDR3 sequence is CSARDGQLSYGYTF. In DNA, the CDR3 is TGCAGTGCTAGAGATGGACAGTTGTCCTATGGCTACACCTTC.

The chain links TRBV28 to TRBJ1-4; 8 bases align to TRBD1. J was trimmed by 4 bases and V by 4 bases; bases with no gene match: 17. Germline CDR1 reads MDHEN; CDR2 reads SYDVKM. CDR3 length: 19 amino acids. DNA for the CDR3: TGTGCCAGCAGTTCACCCTACCAGGGGGCGAGAGCCTATAATGAAAAACTGTTTTTT. It specifies CASSSPYQGARAYNEKLFF.

The CDR3 sequence is CASSLAGGPEQYV. CDR3 coding DNA: TGCGCCAGCAGCTTGGCCGGGGGTCCCGAGCAGTACGTC. The chain couples TRBV5-1 to TRBJ2-7, with D possibly being TRBD2 (6 bases). V dropped 0 bases and J dropped 6 bases, with 10 bases sitting between them. CDR1 and CDR2 from the germline V gene are SGHRS and YFSETQ. The CDR3 is made up of 13 amino acids.

This clonotype turned up a few times. The chain links TRBV6-2 or TRBV6-3 to TRBJ1-5; D might be TRBD1 (6 bases). Trimming took 5 bases from V and 7 from J, leaving 15 bases between them. The CDR3 spans 14 residues. The germline gives CDR1 MNHEY, CDR2 SVGEGT. CDR3: CASSPLGAGQPQHF. In DNA, the CDR3 is TGTGCCAGCAGTCCTCTGGGGGCTGGACAGCCCCAGCATTTT.

DNA of the CDR3: TGTGCCAGCAGCTCTAGCGGGGGGGCCGGAGGAGATACGCAGTATTTT. Encoded protein: CASSSSGGAGGDTQYF. The chain combines TRBV9 with TRBJ2-3; 12 nucleotides line up with TRBD2. Losses at the gene ends were 4 bases for V and 5 bases for J; bases not matched to a gene: 8. Germline CDR1 SGDLS, CDR2 YYNGEE. This CDR3 contains 16 residues.

The rearrangement joins TRBV19 to TRBJ2-3, with D perhaps given as TRBD1 or TRBD2 (5 bases each). CDR3 size: 13 residues. Trimming took 8 bases from V and 8 from J, leaving 17 bases between them. CDR1 LNHDA and CDR2 SQIVND come from the germline V gene (reference sequence). CDR3: CASAPGTPATQYF. The CDR3 DNA reads as TGTGCCAGTGCCCCGGGGACGCCGGCTACGCAGTATTTT.

This clonotype has just a few counts. The chain is built from TRBV7-9 and TRBJ2-5; 10 bases match TRBD2. Losses at the gene ends were 5 bases for V and 1 base for J; bases not matched to a gene: 7. The V gene's germline CDR1 is SEHNR and CDR2 FQNEAQ (reference sequence). The CDR3 is made up of 16 amino acids. CDR3 in amino acids: CASSPVAGGTQETQYF. The CDR3 DNA follows: TGTGCCAGCAGCCCGGTAGCGGGGGGTACCCAAGAGACCCAGTACTTC.

This clonotype was observed a handful of times. The CDR3 protein is CASSLALAGTTDTQYF. The CDR3 nucleotides read TGTGCCAGCAGCTTGGCACTAGCGGGAACCACAGATACGCAGTATTTT. The chain uses TRBV5-4 and TRBJ2-3; 10 bases match TRBD2. V shed 0 bases, J shed 2 bases, and the junction held 3 bases outside the gene matches. Per germline, CDR1 SGHNT and CDR2 YYREEE (reference sequence). The CDR3 runs to 16 residues.

This clonotype was observed once. At one boundary the junction diverges from the germline segment, which might be a read error. The rearrangement joins TRBV6-6 to TRBJ1-6, with a tentative D call TRBD1 (5 bases). CDR1 is MNHNY, CDR2 SVGAGI, per germline (reference sequence). CDR3 length equals 13 residues. In DNA form, the CDR3 reads TGTGCCAGCAGCTCCGCAGGGAATTCACCCCTCAACTTT. It yields the protein CASSSAGNSPLNF.

This CDR3 reads CASSLQGSSGEQYV. The CDR3 DNA is TGCGCCAGCAGCTTGCAGGGTTCCTCAGGCGAGCAGTACGTC. The V call is TRBV5-1, the J call TRBJ2-7, with a possible D match to TRBD1 (5 bases). Trimming cost V 1 base and J 6 bases, with 14 bases left between them. CDR1 SGHRS and CDR2 YFSETQ come from the germline V gene. The CDR3 runs 14 residues.

The chain recombines TRBV7-2 with TRBJ1-1; possible D gene TRBD1, 5 bases. V was shortened by 7 bases and J by 8 bases, with 17 bases between the two germline ends. CDR1 and CDR2 (germline): SGHTA, FQGNSA. The CDR3 length is 13 residues. CDR3 nucleotides: TGTGCCAGCACCCACCGTCCGGGGGGGGAAGCTTTCTTT. Its protein product is CASTHRPGGEAFF.

This clonotype appeared many times. The junction does not match germline at one end; this may be a read error. The chain is built from TRBV30 and TRBJ2-2; TRBD1 is a possible D gene (5 bases). In germline, CDR1 is GTSNPN, CDR2 SVGIG (reference sequence). The CDR3 spans 13 residues. CDR3 in DNA: TGTGCCTGGGGTGTTCAGGGTCTCGGGGAGCTGTTTTTT. Translated, it gives CAWGVQGLGELFF.

This sequence joins TRBV5-1 and TRBJ1-4; D possibly corresponds to TRBD1 (6 bases). Trimming took off 2 bases at V and 8 bases at J, with 13 bases between the two ends. The length of the CDR3 is 14 residues. Germline CDR1 reads SGHRS; CDR2 reads YFSETQ. DNA of the CDR3: TGCGCCAGCAGCTTAGGGGGGACCGAGGAAAAACTGTTTTTT. As protein: CASSLGGTEEKLFF.

This clonotype was counted a few times. The gene calls are TRBV20-1 and TRBJ1-2; no clear D gene. V gave up 1 base and J gave up 0 bases, with 9 bases separating them. Germline assignment: CDR1 DFQATT and CDR2 SNEGSKA (reference sequence). The length of the CDR3 is 14 residues. The CDR3, as DNA: TGCAGTGCTAGAGCCCAGCGGGCTAACTATGGCTACACCTTC. It codes for CSARAQRANYGYTF.

This clonotype was observed a handful of times. This chain joins TRBV30 and TRBJ2-6; D call uncertain. This CDR3 contains 14 residues. The ends were cut back, 1 base at V and 0 bases at J, with 4 bases in the middle. Germline CDR1 is GTSNPN and CDR2 is SVGIG (reference sequence). In nucleotides, the CDR3 is TGTGCCTGGAGTGGGGGCTCTGGGGCCAACGTCCTGACTTTC. Its translation: CAWSGGSGANVLTF.

This clonotype has more than one count but fewer than ten. V gene TRBV3-1 combines with J gene TRBJ2-7, with D perhaps TRBD1 (6 bases). Germline V gene sequence: CDR1 LGHDT, CDR2 YNNKEL (reference sequence). This CDR3 is 14 amino acids long. Deletions cut 1 base from V and 2 bases from J, with 9 bases between. The CDR3 loop is CASSQVRGPYEQYF. The CDR3 nucleotides are TGTGCCAGCAGCCAAGTCAGGGGTCCCTACGAGCAGTACTTC.

The V and J genes are TRBV12-3 or TRBV12-4 and TRBJ1-2; D might be TRBD1 (6 bases). The CDR3 length is 13 residues. The germline V and J ends were trimmed by 5 bases and 8 bases, with 15 bases remaining between them. Here the CDR3 DNA reads TGTGCCAGCAGTCCAAGACCCCAGGGGGGCTACACCTTC. It translates to CASSPRPQGGYTF.

This clonotype came up many times. The V gene is TRBV28, the J gene TRBJ1-2; 8 bases agree with TRBD1. Germline CDR1 reads MDHEN; CDR2 reads SYDVKM. CDR3 length equals 17 residues. V lost 6 bases and J lost 3; bases outside the gene matches: 15. The CDR3 DNA is TGTGCCAGCAGCCAATACCTGACAGGGGACCAGGACTATGGCTACACCTTC. Protein product: CASSQYLTGDQDYGYTF.

The chain joins TRBV15 to TRBJ1-1, with D unclear. V lost 1 base, J lost 3 bases, and 18 bases lay in between. Germline CDR1 and CDR2: LNHNV and YYDKDF (reference sequence). The CDR3 has 17 residues. CDR3 protein: CATSRVWVRGRDTEAFF. The CDR3 DNA follows: TGTGCCACCAGCAGAGTTTGGGTTCGGGGAAGGGACACTGAAGCTTTCTTT.

This clonotype has ten or more counts. This chain uses TRBV5-5 with TRBJ2-2; 8 bases agree with TRBD1. The V gene's germline CDR1 is SGHKS and CDR2 YYEKEE (reference sequence). This CDR3 spans 15 amino acids. The junction had 3 bases not matched to a gene; V was cut back by 4 bases and J by 1 base. The CDR3 loop is CASSRGQENTGELFF. The CDR3 nucleotides are TGTGCCAGCAGCCGGGGACAGGAGAACACCGGGGAGCTGTTTTTT. Together with reference TRBV5-5 and TRBJ2-2, the CDR3 gives the full variable domain: DAGVTQSPTHLIKTRGQQVTLRCSPISGHKSVSWYQQVLGQGPQFIFQYYEKEERGRGNFPDRFSARQFPNYSSELNVNALLLGDSALYLCASSRGQENTGELFFGEGSRLTVL.

The gene calls are TRBV3-1 and TRBJ1-1; TRBD1 is a possible D gene (5 bases). This CDR3 has 14 residues. Germline lookup yields CDR1 LGHDT and CDR2 YNNKEL (reference sequence). V was clipped by 1 base and J by 10 bases, with 16 bases between them. CDR3 DNA: TGTGCCAGCAGCCAAGGGAGGGGCCTTAGGCGAGCTTTCTTT. Translated, it gives CASSQGRGLRRAFF.

Many counts were recorded for this clonotype. The V call is TRBV27, the J call TRBJ2-3; D remains unclear. This CDR3 comprises 16 residues. The V gene's germline CDR1 is MNHEY and CDR2 SMNVEV (reference sequence). V was pared by 3 bases and J by 0 bases, with 13 bases between. CDR3 sequence: CASSFLASPSTDTQYF. CDR3 in DNA: TGTGCCAGCAGTTTTCTCGCTTCCCCCAGCACAGATACGCAGTATTTT.

The chain links TRBV5-1 to TRBJ1-4; D unresolved. The length of the CDR3 is 13 residues. The germline V gene has CDR1 SGHRS and CDR2 YFSETQ. The V end was cut by 5 bases, the J end by 7 bases, with 12 bases between. The CDR3 is CASREGSGEKLFF. CDR3 nucleotide sequence: TGCGCCAGCAGGGAGGGATCGGGTGAAAAACTGTTTTTT.

This chain uses TRBV20-1 with TRBJ2-7; D is perhaps TRBD2 (7 bases). This CDR3 is 12 amino acids long. V lost 3 bases to trimming and J lost 6 bases, with 12 bases between them. Per the germline V gene, CDR1 is DFQATT and CDR2 is SNEGSKA (reference sequence). CDR3 sequence (DNA): TGCAGTGCTAGGCCGGGGGGCCTCGAGCAGTACGTC. This translates into CSARPGGLEQYV.

This clonotype came up a few times. J is TRBJ2-5 and V is TRBV20-1; 9 bases align to TRBD2. Per the germline V gene, CDR1 is DFQATT and CDR2 is SNEGSKA (reference sequence). V shed 5 bases and J 4 bases; nucleotides not matched to a gene: 8. The CDR3 is 14 amino acids. In DNA, the CDR3 is TGCAGTGCTCGGCGGGGGGGGCCGGGAGAGACCCAGTACTTC. Translated: CSARRGGPGETQYF.